Presented here are 13 T cell receptor beta chains from one specimen sequenced in a study of monozygotic twins with inflammatory bowel disease. TCRdb reprocessed the 5' RACE reads, with one entry per CDR3 protein and no DNA. The sample has 330,000 or so distinct CDR3 sequences. The specimen was blood. These receptors were taken from a human donor with ulcerative colitis or Crohn's disease, or a healthy co-twin of an affected twin (not recorded which).

The V gene is TRBV6-5, the J gene TRBJ2-2; the TRBD1 assignment by TCRdb is unverifiable without DNA. The CDR3 totals 17 residues. CDR1 MNHEY and CDR2 SVGAGI come from the germline V gene. CDR3 sequence reads: CASSSPRDWTGVSELFF.

The chain employs TRBV20-1 and TRBJ1-1; TCRdb calls TRBD1, which cannot be checked without DNA. Germline V CDR1 and CDR2: DFQATT, SNEGSKA (reference sequence). This CDR3 is built from 13 residues. CDR3: CSAPEGRNTEAFF.

The chain joins TRBV29-1 to TRBJ1-2; the D call from TCRdb, TRBD1, cannot be confirmed without DNA. This CDR3 is 14 amino acids long. Germline V lookup: CDR1 SQVTM, CDR2 ANQGSEA. The CDR3 sequence is CSVEVWSGGYGYTF. Complete variable domain (other parts from reference TRBV29-1 and TRBJ1-2): SAVISQKPSRDICQRGTSLTIQCQVDSQVTMMFWYRQQPGQSLTLIATANQGSEATYESGFVIDKFPISRPNLTFSTLTVSNMSPEDSSIYLCSVEVWSGGYGYTFGSGTRLTVV.

The CDR3 loop reads CASSPDSGPYNEQFF. V gene TRBV12-3 or TRBV12-4 combines with J gene TRBJ2-1; the D call of TRBD1 rests on TCRdb alone, since no DNA is present to check it. The CDR3 is 15 amino acids.

This chain links TRBV7-9 with TRBJ2-4. This CDR3 comprises 12 residues. CDR1 and CDR2 from the germline V gene are SEHNR and FQNEAQ (reference sequence). The CDR3 reads CASSPDHPMQYF.

This rearrangement joins TRBV6-5 to TRBJ2-6. CDR1 is MNHEY and CDR2 is SVGAGI in the germline V gene. CDR3 length: 15 amino acids. CDR3 region: CASSSDDSGANVLTF.

The chain combines TRBV5-1 with TRBJ2-7; TCRdb calls TRBD2, which cannot be checked without DNA. Germline V gives CDR1 SGHRS, CDR2 YFSETQ. This CDR3 region has 15 residues. CDR3: CASSLDSGSPYDQYF.

V is TRBV7-2 and J is TRBJ1-1. CDR1 and CDR2 (germline): SGHTA, FQGNSA. The CDR3 has 14 residues. CDR3 in amino acids: CASSLEATEKRAFF.

The chain employs TRBV23-1 and TRBJ2-7; without DNA, the TCRdb call of TRBD2 cannot be checked. TRBV23-1 is identified as an open reading frame with a role that is uncertain. The CDR3 is 14 amino acids. CDR3 sequence reads: CASSQRRATYEQYF.

This sequence joins TRBV6-1 and TRBJ2-1; TCRdb indicates TRBD1, and absent DNA this call remains unverified. CDR1 is MNHNS and CDR2 is SASEGT in the germline V gene. CDR3 length equals 16 residues. The CDR3 loop reads CASTKGGQGAGNEQFF.

The rearrangement uses TRBV4-3 and TRBJ2-5; TCRdb's D call, TRBD2, is unchecked because there is no DNA. CDR3 length equals 17 residues. The germline CDR1 and CDR2 sequences are LGHNA and YSLEER. CDR3 protein: CASSQDAKLAEGETQYF.

V gene TRBV30 combines with J gene TRBJ1-2. This CDR3 has 17 amino acids. Germline V gene sequence: CDR1 GTSNPN, CDR2 SVGIG (reference sequence). CDR3 region: CAWKYTPWADTFYGYTF. The full variable domain, completed using reference TRBV30 and TRBJ1-2, is SQTIHQWPATLVQPVGSPLSLECTVEGTSNPNLYWYRQAAGRGLQLLFYSVGIGQISSEVPQNLSASRPQDRQFILSSKKLLLSDSGFYLCAWKYTPWADTFYGYTFGSGTRLTVV.

The rearrangement links TRBV5-1 to TRBJ2-1. The CDR3 extends over 15 amino acids. Germline CDR1 reads SGHRS; CDR2 reads YFSETQ. The CDR3 loop reads CASSLALSSYNEQFF.